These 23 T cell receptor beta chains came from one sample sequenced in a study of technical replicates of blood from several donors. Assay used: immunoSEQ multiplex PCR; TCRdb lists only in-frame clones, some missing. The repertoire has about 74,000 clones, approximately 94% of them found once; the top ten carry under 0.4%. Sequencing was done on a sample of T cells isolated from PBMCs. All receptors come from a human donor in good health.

The CDR3 DNA reads as TGTGCCAGCAGCTTCCGGGACAGGGAGAGAGATACGCAGTATTTT. It codes for CASSFRDRERDTQYF. This chain joins TRBV11-2 and TRBJ2-3; TRBD1 aligns across 9 bases. Trimming removed 3 bases from V and 5 bases from J; junction bases left unmatched: 6. This CDR3 comprises 15 residues. The V gene's germline CDR1 is SGHAT and CDR2 FQNNGV.

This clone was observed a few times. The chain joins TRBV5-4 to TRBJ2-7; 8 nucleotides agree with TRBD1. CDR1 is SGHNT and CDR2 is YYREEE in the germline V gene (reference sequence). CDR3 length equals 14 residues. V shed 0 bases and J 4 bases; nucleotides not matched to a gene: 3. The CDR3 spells CASSLARTGYEQYF. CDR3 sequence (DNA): TGTGCCAGCAGCTTGGCCCGGACAGGGTACGAGCAGTACTTC.

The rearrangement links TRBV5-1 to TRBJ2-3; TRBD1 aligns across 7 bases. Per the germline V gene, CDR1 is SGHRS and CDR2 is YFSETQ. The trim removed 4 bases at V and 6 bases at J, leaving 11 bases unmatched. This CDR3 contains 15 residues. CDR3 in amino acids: CASSRGQVAVDTQYF. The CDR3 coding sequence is TGCGCCAGCAGCCGTGGACAGGTCGCTGTGGATACGCAGTATTTT.

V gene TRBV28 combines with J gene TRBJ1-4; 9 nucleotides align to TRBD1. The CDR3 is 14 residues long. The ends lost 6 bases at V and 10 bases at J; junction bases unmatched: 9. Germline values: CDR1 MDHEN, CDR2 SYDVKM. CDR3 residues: CASSPGQGPTKLFF. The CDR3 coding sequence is TGTGCCAGCAGCCCAGGACAGGGGCCCACAAAACTGTTTTTT.

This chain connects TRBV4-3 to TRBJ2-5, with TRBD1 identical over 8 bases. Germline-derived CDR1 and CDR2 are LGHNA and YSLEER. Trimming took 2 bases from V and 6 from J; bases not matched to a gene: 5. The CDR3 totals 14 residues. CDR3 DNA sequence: TGCGCCAGCAGCCAATCAGGGGGCAGAAAGACCCAGTACTTC. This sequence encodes CASSQSGGRKTQYF.

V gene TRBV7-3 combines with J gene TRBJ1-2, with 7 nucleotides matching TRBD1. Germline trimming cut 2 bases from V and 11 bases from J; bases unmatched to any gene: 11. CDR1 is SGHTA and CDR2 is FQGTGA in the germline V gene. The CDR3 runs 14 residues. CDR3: CASSLQGGDRLYTF. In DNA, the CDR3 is TGTGCCAGCAGCTTACAGGGGGGAGATCGTCTATACACCTTC.

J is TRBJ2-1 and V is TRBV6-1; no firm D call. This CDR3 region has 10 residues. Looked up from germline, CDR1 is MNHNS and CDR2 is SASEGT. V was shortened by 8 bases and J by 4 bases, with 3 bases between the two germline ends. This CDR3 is CASSYNEQFF. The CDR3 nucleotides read TGTGCCAGCTCTTACAATGAGCAGTTCTTC.

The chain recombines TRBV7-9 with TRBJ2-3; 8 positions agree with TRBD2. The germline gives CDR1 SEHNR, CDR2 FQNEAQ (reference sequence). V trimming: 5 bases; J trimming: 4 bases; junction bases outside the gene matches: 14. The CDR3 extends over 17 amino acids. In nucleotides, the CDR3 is TGTGCCAGCAGCCTCCTTCCACTAGCGGAGGTTTCAGATACGCAGTATTTT. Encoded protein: CASSLLPLAEVSDTQYF.

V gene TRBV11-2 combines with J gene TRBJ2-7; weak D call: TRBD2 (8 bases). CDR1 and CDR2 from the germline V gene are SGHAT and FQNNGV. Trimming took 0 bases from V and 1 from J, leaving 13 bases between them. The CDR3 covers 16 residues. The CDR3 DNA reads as TGTGCCAGCAGCTTAGATAGCGGGACAGCTTCCTACGAGCAGTACTTC. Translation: CASSLDSGTASYEQYF.

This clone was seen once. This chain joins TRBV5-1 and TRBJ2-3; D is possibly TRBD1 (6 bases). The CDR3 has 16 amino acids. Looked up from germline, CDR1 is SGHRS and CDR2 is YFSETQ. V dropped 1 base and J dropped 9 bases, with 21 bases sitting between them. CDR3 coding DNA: TGCGCCAGCAGCTTGAGGGCCGGGACAACGATTTACACGCAGTATTTT. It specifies CASSLRAGTTIYTQYF.

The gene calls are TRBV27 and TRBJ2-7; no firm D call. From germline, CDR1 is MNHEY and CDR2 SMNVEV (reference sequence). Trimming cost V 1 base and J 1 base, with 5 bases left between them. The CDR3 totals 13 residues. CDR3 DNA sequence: TGTGCCAGCAGTTTATTTCCTTCCTACGAGCAGTACTTC. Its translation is CASSLFPSYEQYF.

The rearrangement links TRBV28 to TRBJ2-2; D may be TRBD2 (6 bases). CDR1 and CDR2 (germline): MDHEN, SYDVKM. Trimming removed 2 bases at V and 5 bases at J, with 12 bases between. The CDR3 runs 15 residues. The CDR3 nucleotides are TGTGCCAGCAGTTTACGGGGGAGAGGGACCGGGGAGCTGTTTTTT. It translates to CASSLRGRGTGELFF.

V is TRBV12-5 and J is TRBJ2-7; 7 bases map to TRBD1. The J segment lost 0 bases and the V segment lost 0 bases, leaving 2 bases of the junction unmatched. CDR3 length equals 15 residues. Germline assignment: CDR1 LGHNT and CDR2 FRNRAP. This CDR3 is CASGLVGTASYEQYF. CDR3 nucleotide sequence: TGTGCTAGTGGTTTGGTAGGGACAGCCTCCTACGAGCAGTACTTC. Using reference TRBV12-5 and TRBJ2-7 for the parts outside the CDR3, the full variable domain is DARVTQTPRHKVTEMGQEVTMRCQPILGHNTVFWYRQTMMQGLELLAYFRNRAPLDDSGMPKDRFSAEMPDATLATLKIQPSEPRDSAVYFCASGLVGTASYEQYFGPGTRLTVT.

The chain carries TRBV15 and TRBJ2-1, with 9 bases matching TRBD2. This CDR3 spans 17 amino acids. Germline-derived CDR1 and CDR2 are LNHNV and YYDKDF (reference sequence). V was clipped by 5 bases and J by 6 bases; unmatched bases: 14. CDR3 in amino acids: CATSPYRVAGVGNEQFF. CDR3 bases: TGTGCCACCAGCCCATATCGGGTAGCGGGAGTTGGCAATGAGCAGTTCTTC.

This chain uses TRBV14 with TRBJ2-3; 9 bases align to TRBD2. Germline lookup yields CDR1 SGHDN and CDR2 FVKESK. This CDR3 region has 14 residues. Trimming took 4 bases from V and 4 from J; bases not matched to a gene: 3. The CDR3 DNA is TGTGCCAGCAGCCTTAGCGGGAGAGCAGATACGCAGTATTTT. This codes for CASSLSGRADTQYF.

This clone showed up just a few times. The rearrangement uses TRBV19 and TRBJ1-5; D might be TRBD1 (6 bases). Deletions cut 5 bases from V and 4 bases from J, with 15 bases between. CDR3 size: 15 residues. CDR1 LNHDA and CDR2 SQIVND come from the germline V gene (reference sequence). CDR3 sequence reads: CASSLGGRGNQPQHF. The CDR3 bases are TGTGCCAGTAGTCTTGGTGGGAGGGGGAATCAGCCCCAGCATTTT.

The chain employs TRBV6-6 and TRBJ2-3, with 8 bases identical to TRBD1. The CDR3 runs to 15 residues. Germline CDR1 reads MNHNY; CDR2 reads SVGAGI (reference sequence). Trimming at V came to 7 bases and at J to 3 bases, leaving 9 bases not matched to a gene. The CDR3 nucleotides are TGTGCCAGCACCCCCCGGACAGGGATGACAGATACGCAGTATTTT. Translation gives CASTPRTGMTDTQYF.

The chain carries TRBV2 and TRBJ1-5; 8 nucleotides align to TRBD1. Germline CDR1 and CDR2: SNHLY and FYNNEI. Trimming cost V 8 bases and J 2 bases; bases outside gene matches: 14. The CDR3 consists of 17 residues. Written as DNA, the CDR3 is TGTGCCAGCCACTATGGGGCAGGGGGCGCCGGCAATCAGCCCCAGCATTTT. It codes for CASHYGAGGAGNQPQHF.

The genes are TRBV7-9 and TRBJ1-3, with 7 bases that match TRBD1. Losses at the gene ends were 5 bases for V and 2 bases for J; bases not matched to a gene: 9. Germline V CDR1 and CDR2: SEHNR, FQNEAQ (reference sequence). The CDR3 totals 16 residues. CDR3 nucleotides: TGTGCCAGCAGCCGGGAGGGACAGAGAACTGGAAACACCATATATTTT. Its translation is CASSREGQRTGNTIYF.

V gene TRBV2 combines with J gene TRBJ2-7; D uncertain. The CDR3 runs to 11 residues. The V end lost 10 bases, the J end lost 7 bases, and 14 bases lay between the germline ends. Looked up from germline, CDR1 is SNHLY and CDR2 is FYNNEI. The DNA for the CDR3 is TGTGCCACCCCCTTTTTAGATGAGCAGTACTTC. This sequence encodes CATPFLDEQYF.

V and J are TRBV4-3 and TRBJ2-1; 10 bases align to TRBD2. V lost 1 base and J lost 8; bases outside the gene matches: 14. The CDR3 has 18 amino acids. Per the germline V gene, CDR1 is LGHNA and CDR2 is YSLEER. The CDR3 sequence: CASSQAGGASGSVDEQFF. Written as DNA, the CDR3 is TGCGCCAGCAGCCAAGCGGGAGGGGCTAGCGGGAGTGTAGATGAGCAGTTCTTC.

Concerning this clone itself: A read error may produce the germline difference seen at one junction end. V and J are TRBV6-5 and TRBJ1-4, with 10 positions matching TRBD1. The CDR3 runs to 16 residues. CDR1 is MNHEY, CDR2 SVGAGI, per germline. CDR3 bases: TGTGCCAGCAGTAACTCCGGGACAGGGGTCGAGGAAAAACTGTTTTTT. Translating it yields CASSNSGTGVEEKLFF.

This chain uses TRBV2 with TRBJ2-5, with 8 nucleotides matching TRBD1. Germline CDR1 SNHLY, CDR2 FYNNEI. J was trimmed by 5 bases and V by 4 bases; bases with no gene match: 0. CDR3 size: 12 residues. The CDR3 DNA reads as TGTGCCAGCAGTGGACAGGGGGAGACCCAGTACTTC. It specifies CASSGQGETQYF.